The rows below give T cell receptor beta chains drawn from one sample of a study of shared clonotypes between healthy human individuals. Using immunoSEQ multiplex PCR, the repertoire was profiled, and TCRdb retains in-frame clones only, with some absent. The data show 500,000 to 550,000 clones, 90% to 96% seen once. Sequenced: naive CD4+ T cells sorted from blood. The receptors were gathered from a woman in her twenties or thirties in good health. Each CDR3 is given with its conserved first and last residue. The D gene is left open where the match is weak. For some rows the clone size is stated as once, few or many, or as a class when expanded; others skip it.

>TRBV30|.|TRBJ2-7|12|TRBD2
TGTGCCTGTGCCAGCGGGGGCTACGAGCAGTACTTC
CACASGGYEQYF
>TRBV28|.|TRBJ1-1|14|TRBD1
TGTGCCAGCAGTTTAGGGGGGCGCAGGGGGGAAGCTTTCTTT
CASSLGGRRGEAFF
>TRBV29-1|.|TRBJ2-2|14|TRBD2
TGCAGCGTTGTAGCGGGAGATGGGGGCGGGGAGCTGTTTTTT
CSVVAGDGGGELFF
>TRBV30|.|TRBJ1-2|14|.
TGTGCCTGGAGTGTAGAGGTCCCACGCGCTGGCTACACCTTC
CAWSVEVPRAGYTF
>TRBV25-1|.|TRBJ1-5|14|.
TGTGCCAGCAGTGAATATTACAGGGATCAGCCCCAGCATTTT
CASSEYYRDQPQHF
>TRBV4-2|once|TRBJ2-3|15|.
TGTGCCAGCAGCCAAGACGAGCCTCGGACAGATACGCAGTATTTT
CASSQDEPRTDTQYF
>TRBV28|.|TRBJ2-3|13|.
TGTGCCAGCAGTTTTACAGGAACAGATACGCAGTATTTT
CASSFTGTDTQYF
>TRBV27|.|TRBJ1-5|14|.
TGTGCCAGCAGAGGACTTAATAGCAATCAGCCCCAGCATTTT
CASRGLNSNQPQHF
>TRBV6-1|.|TRBJ2-7|17|TRBD2
TGTGCCAGCAGTGAACGTTTGGTGGGACTAGCGGCTTACGAGCAGTACTTC
CASSERLVGLAAYEQYF
>TRBV2|few|TRBJ1-1|11|.
TGTGCCAGCAGTGGAGACACTGAAGCTTTCTTT
CASSGDTEAFF
>TRBV29-1|.|TRBJ2-2|15|TRBD2
TGCAGCGTTGTGGGACTAGCGGGAGAGACCGGGGAGCTGTTTTTT
CSVVGLAGETGELFF
>TRBV4-1|.|TRBJ1-1|13|.
TGCGCCAGCAGCCCTCTGGGGAGCACTGAAGCTTTCTTT
CASSPLGSTEAFF
>TRBV18|.|TRBJ1-5|14|TRBD1
TGTGCCAGCTCCGGCACAGGGGGCCGTCAGCCCCAGCATTTT
CASSGTGGRQPQHF
>TRBV5-1|.|TRBJ2-3|11|.
TGCGCCAGCAGCAGCCGAGATACGCAGTATTTT
CASSSRDTQYF
>TRBV4-2|.|TRBJ2-6|13|.
TGTGCCAGTGGCGTCTCTGGGGCCAACGTCCTGACTTTC
CASGVSGANVLTF
>TRBV18|.|TRBJ2-5|13|.
TGTGCCAGCTCACCAGGGTCCCAGGAGACCCAGTACTTC
CASSPGSQETQYF
>TRBV2|.|TRBJ2-7|16|.
TGTGCCAGCAGTGCACCAACAGGGTTAATAGGCTACGAGCAGTACTTC
CASSAPTGLIGYEQYF
>TRBV7-3|.|TRBJ1-1|15|.
TGTGCCAGCAGCCAAACAGGGACGACAAACACTGAAGCTTTCTTT
CASSQTGTTNTEAFF
>TRBV14|.|TRBJ1-3|16|.
TGTGCCAGCAGCCAAGATCGTGGGACGGTTCCCAACACCATATATTTT
CASSQDRGTVPNTIYF
>TRBV29-1|.|TRBJ2-5|13|.
TGCAGCGTTGCGGCATTAGAAAAAGAGACCCAGTACTTC
CSVAALEKETQYF
>TRBV28|once|TRBJ1-5|16|.
TGTGCCAGCAGTCTTAAACCGGGCTCTAGCAATCAGCCCCAGCATTTT
CASSLKPGSSNQPQHF
>TRBV10-1|.|TRBJ2-7|14|.
TGCGCCAGCAGTGAGTCTATGGGTCGCGGCGAGCAGTACTTC
CASSESMGRGEQYF
>TRBV7-9|.|TRBJ1-1|13|.
TGTGCCAGCAGCTTATCGGGGAACACTGAAGCTTTCTTT
CASSLSGNTEAFF
>TRBV5-8|.|TRBJ2-7|15|TRBD1
TGTGCCAGCAGCTTGGGGGGCAGGGGGCGTTACGAGCAGTACTTC
CASSLGGRGRYEQYF
>TRBV19|.|TRBJ2-5|15|TRBD1
TGTGCCAGTACCTCGGGGTCCGCAGGGGGAGAGACCCAGTACTTC
CASTSGSAGGETQYF
>TRBV5-8|.|TRBJ2-1|11|.
TGTGCCAGCAGACCTGCGGGAAGGCAGTTCTTC
CASRPAGRQFF
>TRBV5-5|few|TRBJ2-2|16|TRBD2
TGTGCCAGCAGCTTGCTAGCGGGAGATGCAGGCGGGGAGCTGTTTTTT
CASSLLAGDAGGELFF
>TRBV19|.|TRBJ1-2|18|TRBD1
TGTGCCAGTACAGAGACAGGGGACCCCCCACAGGCTAACTATGGCTACACCTTC
CASTETGDPPQANYGYTF
>TRBV25-1|.|TRBJ2-1|18|.
TGTGCCAGCAGTGAATATCCCTCAGGGGTGAGGTCCTACAATGAGCAGTTCTTC
CASSEYPSGVRSYNEQFF
>TRBV19|.|TRBJ2-3|13|.
TGTGCCAGTAGTACAGGGGTCACAGATACGCAGTATTTT
CASSTGVTDTQYF
>TRBV14|.|TRBJ2-1|18|TRBD2
TGTGCCAGCAGCCAAGTGTGGGCTAGCGGGGTCTCCTACAATGAGCAGTTCTTC
CASSQVWASGVSYNEQFF
>TRBV6-5|.|TRBJ1-2|15|.
TGTGCCAGCAGTTACATCGCGGGGTTTATCTATGGCTACACCTTC
CASSYIAGFIYGYTF
>TRBV2|.|TRBJ2-7|13|.
TGTGCCAGCAGTGAAGGAGGGACGCTTGAGCAGTACTTC
CASSEGGTLEQYF
>TRBV28|.|TRBJ2-4|16|.
TGTGCCAGCAGTCTCAGCGAGGGCTACTTCGGAAGCATTCAGTACTTC
CASSLSEGYFGSIQYF
>TRBV28|.|TRBJ2-7|14|.
TGTGCCAGCAGTCAGTTGACGGGAGTTGGTGAGCAGTACTTC
CASSQLTGVGEQYF
>TRBV29-1|.|TRBJ2-1|15|.
TGCAGCGTTGAAGATCCCCGGGGCCTCGGAAATGAGCAGTTCTTC
CSVEDPRGLGNEQFF
>TRBV5-4|.|TRBJ2-6|17|TRBD2
TGTGCCAGCAGCTTGCCGGGACTAGAGACTGGGGCCAACGTCCTGACTTTC
CASSLPGLETGANVLTF
>TRBV19|.|TRBJ1-1|13|.
TGTGCCAGTAGAACAGGGTCGAACACTGAAGCTTTCTTT
CASRTGSNTEAFF
>TRBV28|.|TRBJ2-7|12|.
TGTGCCGGGGGGACGGGGGCCTACGAGCAGTACTTC
CAGGTGAYEQYF
>TRBV5-4|.|TRBJ2-5|13|.
TGTGCCAGCAGCTCACAGGGAGGAGAGACCCAGTACTTC
CASSSQGGETQYF
>TRBV5-1|.|TRBJ2-3|15|TRBD1
TGCGCCAGCAGCTTGATGGCAGGGGGCCCAGATACGCAGTATTTT
CASSLMAGGPDTQYF
>TRBV30|once|TRBJ1-4|18|.
TGTGCCTGGAGTCCGACAGCTTTTAGGATGGCAACTAATGAAAAACTGTTTTTT
CAWSPTAFRMATNEKLFF
>TRBV27|.|TRBJ2-6|17|TRBD2
TGTGCCAGCAGTCAGTCGCGGGGGTACTCTGGGGCCAACGTCCTGACTTTC
CASSQSRGYSGANVLTF
>TRBV28|.|TRBJ2-3|16|.
TGTGCCAGCAGTTTTGCCCTAGCAGCTAGCACAGATACGCAGTATTTT
CASSFALAASTDTQYF
>TRBV5-1|.|TRBJ2-2|17|.
TGCGCCAGCAGCTTCCCCCGGGACGCCAGGGACACCGGGGAGCTGTTTTTT
CASSFPRDARDTGELFF
>TRBV5-1|.|TRBJ2-1|16|.
TGCGCCAGCAGCGGGTCGGGCCCTCGCTCCTACAATGAGCAGTTCTTC
CASSGSGPRSYNEQFF
>TRBV30|.|TRBJ2-7|16|.
TGTGCCTGGAGTGCCACCGCGGGACAATCCCGCTACGAGCAGTACTTC
CAWSATAGQSRYEQYF
>TRBV5-8|.|TRBJ2-7|16|TRBD1
TGTGCCAGCAGCGGAAACCCGACAGGGGAGTTCAACGAGCAGTACTTC
CASSGNPTGEFNEQYF
>TRBV18|.|TRBJ1-2|18|TRBD1
TGTGCCAGCTCACCCGACGTACCGGGGACAGCTAGTCTCTATGGCTACACCTTC
CASSPDVPGTASLYGYTF
>TRBV6-6|.|TRBJ1-3|16|TRBD1
TGTGCCAGCAGCTACTACCGAACAGGGGATGGAAACACCATATATTTT
CASSYYRTGDGNTIYF
>TRBV21-1|.|TRBJ2-7|16|.
TGTGCCAGCAGCAAAGCGCCAGGGGGGATTATTGACGAGCAGTACTTC
CASSKAPGGIIDEQYF
>TRBV2|.|TRBJ2-1|11|.
TGTGCCAGCACCGAAACCCGACGGTCGTTCTTC
CASTETRRSFF
>TRBV4-2|.|TRBJ2-7|15|.
TGTGCCAGCAGCCAAGTCAAGGATAGCTCCTACGAGCAGTACTTC
CASSQVKDSSYEQYF
>TRBV2|.|TRBJ1-4|14|TRBD1
TGTGCCAGCAGGAGCCGGACAGGGCAAGAAAAACTGTTTTTT
CASRSRTGQEKLFF